The subject of this entry is one T cell receptor beta chain. The protocol was immunoSEQ multiplex PCR, while the TCRdb copy is restricted to in-frame clones and leaves out a portion. The sample shows about 84,000 clones, around 93% of them seen only once. The data originate from a study of technical replicates of blood from a few donors. Germline trimming cut 3 bases from V and 5 bases from J; bases unmatched to any gene: 8. CDR1 is SGDLS, CDR2 YYNGEE, per germline. The CDR3 is 15 residues long. The sequenced sample consisted of T cells isolated from PBMCs. The V gene is TRBV9, the J gene TRBJ1-2, with TRBD1 matching over 9 bases. The receptor's source is a human donor in good health. The chain's CDR3 is CASSASGQGPYGYTF. As DNA, the CDR3 is TGTGCCAGCAGCGCCTCGGGACAGGGACCTTATGGCTACACCTTC.